This T cell receptor beta chain was sequenced during a study of early stage breast cancer tumors. Notes on the study in general: In about 90% of the 16 patients, blood comparison separated tumor from normal breast. Tumors had roughly 2.6-fold higher T cell density than normal breast. Most shared enriched TCRB sequences were commonly generated ones.

Germline V gene sequence: CDR1 MDHEN, CDR2 SYDVKM. The CDR3 loop spans 15 amino acids. V lost 2 bases, J lost 8 bases, and 13 bases lay in between. Repertoires were generated with immunoSEQ multiplex PCR, while TCRdb's copy carries only in-frame clones and drops some. This sample yields over 45,000 clones, of which around 83% are seen a single time; under 1.5% belongs to the top ten. With respect to this clone: Antigen unknown.

This clonotype originated in a person between 50 and 60 years old with breast cancer. The chain couples TRBV28 to TRBJ1-6, with D unclear. Material: blood. The DNA for the CDR3 is TGTGCCAGCAGTTTAGCATTCAGCCGGGATTCACCCCTCCACTTT. The encoded protein is CASSLAFSRDSPLHF.